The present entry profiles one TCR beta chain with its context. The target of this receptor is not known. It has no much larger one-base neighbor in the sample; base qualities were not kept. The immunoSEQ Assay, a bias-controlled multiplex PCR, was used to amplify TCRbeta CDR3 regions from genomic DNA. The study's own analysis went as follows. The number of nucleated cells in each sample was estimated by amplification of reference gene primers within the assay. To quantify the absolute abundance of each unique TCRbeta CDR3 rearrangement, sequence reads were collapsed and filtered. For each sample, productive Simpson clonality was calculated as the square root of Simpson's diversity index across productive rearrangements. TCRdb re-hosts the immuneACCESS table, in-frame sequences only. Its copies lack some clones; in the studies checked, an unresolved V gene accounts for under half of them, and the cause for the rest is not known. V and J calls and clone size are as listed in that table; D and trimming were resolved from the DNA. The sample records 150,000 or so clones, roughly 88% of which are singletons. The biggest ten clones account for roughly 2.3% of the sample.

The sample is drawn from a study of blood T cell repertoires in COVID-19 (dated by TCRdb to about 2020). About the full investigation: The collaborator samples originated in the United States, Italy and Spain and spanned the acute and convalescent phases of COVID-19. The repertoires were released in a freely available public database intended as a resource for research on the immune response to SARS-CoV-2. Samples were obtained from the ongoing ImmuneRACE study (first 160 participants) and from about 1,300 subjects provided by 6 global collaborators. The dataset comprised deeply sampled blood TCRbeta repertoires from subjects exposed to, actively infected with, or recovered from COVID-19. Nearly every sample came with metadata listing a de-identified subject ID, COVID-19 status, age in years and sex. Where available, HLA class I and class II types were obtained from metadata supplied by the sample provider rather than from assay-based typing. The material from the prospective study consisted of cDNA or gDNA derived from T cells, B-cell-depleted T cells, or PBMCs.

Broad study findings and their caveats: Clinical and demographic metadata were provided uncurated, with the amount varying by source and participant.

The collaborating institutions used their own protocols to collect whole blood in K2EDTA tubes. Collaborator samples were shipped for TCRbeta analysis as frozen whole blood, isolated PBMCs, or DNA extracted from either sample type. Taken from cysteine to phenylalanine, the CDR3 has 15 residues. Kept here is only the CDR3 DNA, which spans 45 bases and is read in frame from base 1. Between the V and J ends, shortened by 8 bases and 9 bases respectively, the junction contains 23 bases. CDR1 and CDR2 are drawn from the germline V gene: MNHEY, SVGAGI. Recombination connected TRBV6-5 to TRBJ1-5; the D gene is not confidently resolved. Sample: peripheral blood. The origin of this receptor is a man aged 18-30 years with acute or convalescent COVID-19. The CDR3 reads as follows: CASGVAGDNQWPQHF. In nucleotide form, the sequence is TGTGCCAGCGGGGTGGCGGGTGACAATCAGTGGCCCCAGCATTTT.